This T cell receptor (beta chain) was sequenced during a study of shared clonotypes between healthy human individuals. Each subset's genomic DNA was shared equally among a number of immunoSEQ plates. Unsorted PBMC DNA underwent sequencing on ten immunoSEQ deep assay plates. Here immunoSEQ multiplex PCR was the method, and the copy in TCRdb shows in-frame clones only, minus some. The sample shows fewer than 550,000 clones, roughly 79% of them seen only once. V lost 6 bases to trimming and J lost 2 bases; unmatched junction nucleotides: 11. The CDR3 spans 17 residues. Germline CDR1 is MDHEN and CDR2 is SYDVKM. Healthy and HIV-negative, the adult donors had no recent acute infections or vaccinations.

The TCR comes from a woman in her thirties or forties in good health. Some clones in this sample may be carry-over from other donors' samples. The material sequenced was PBMCs. This chain joins TRBV28 and TRBJ1-5; 9 positions match TRBD1. For the CDR3, the DNA is TGTGCCAGCAGCAGCGGGACAGGGCCTCCCGGCAATCAGCCCCAGCATTTT. Amino acids: CASSSGTGPPGNQPQHF.